Listed here are 23 T cell receptor beta chains from one sample, sequenced in a study of radiotherapy plus CTLA-4 blockade in lung cancer. Produced via immunoSEQ multiplex PCR; TCRdb's table is partial and in-frame only. The sample has 30,000 or so clones, around 70% seen once; the top ten hold 4%. The material was peripheral blood, obtained from a patient treated with radiotherapy plus ipilimumab. The receptors were sampled from a human donor with non-small cell lung cancer who had stable disease on radiotherapy plus ipilimumab.

The genes are TRBV7-2 and TRBJ2-5; 10 nucleotides match TRBD2. V shed 3 bases, J shed 2 bases, and the junction held 9 bases outside the gene matches. The CDR3 spans 17 residues. In germline, CDR1 is SGHTA, CDR2 FQGNSA. The CDR3 nucleotides are TGTGCCAGCAGCTTGACCCTTAGCGGGAGGTTACAAGAGACCCAGTACTTC. Its translation: CASSLTLSGRLQETQYF. The whole variable domain, filled in from reference TRBV7-2 and TRBJ2-5, reads GAGVSQSPSNKVTEKGKDVELRCDPISGHTALYWYRQSLGQGLEFLIYFQGNSAPDKSGLPSDRFSAERTGGSVSTLTIQRTQQEDSAVYLCASSLTLSGRLQETQYFGPGTRLLVL.

This chain uses TRBV19 with TRBJ1-1, with TRBD1 matching over 8 bases. Germline V lookup: CDR1 LNHDA, CDR2 SQIVND (reference sequence). The CDR3 has 16 amino acids. V was clipped by 4 bases and J by 4 bases; unmatched bases: 11. CDR3 in DNA: TGTGCCAGTAGTACCTCTTTCAGGGGGCGAATCACTGAAGCTTTCTTT. As protein: CASSTSFRGRITEAFF.

The chain links TRBV11-3 to TRBJ1-2; possible D gene TRBD1, 6 bases. Trimming took 4 bases from V and 8 from J, leaving 17 bases between them. Per germline, CDR1 SGHNT and CDR2 YENEEA. The CDR3 is 14 amino acids. In DNA form, the CDR3 reads TGTGCCAGCAGCTCGCAAACAGGGCTAGGAGGCTACACCTTC. It codes for CASSSQTGLGGYTF.

The V gene is TRBV6-1, the J gene TRBJ1-1; D remains ambiguous. CDR1 and CDR2 from the germline V gene are MNHNS and SASEGT. There are 12 residues in the CDR3. V gave up 6 bases and J gave up 8 bases, with 13 bases separating them. CDR3 bases: TGTGCCAGCAGGAGAAGGGCCGGCGAAGCTTTCTTT. As protein: CASRRRAGEAFF.

This chain joins TRBV28 and TRBJ2-5; 8 nucleotides line up with TRBD2. The J call may be in error: the DNA end matches TRBJ2-7 better. The CDR3 has 17 residues. The germline V gene has CDR1 MDHEN and CDR2 SYDVKM. CDR3 region: CASNPALGAGASYEQYF. The CDR3 DNA reads as TGTGCCAGCAACCCGGCGTTAGGAGCGGGAGCTTCCTACGAGCAGTACTTC.

The chain has TRBV4-3 and TRBJ2-7; no definite D call. Germline V gene lookup returns CDR1 LGHNA and CDR2 YSLEER. Trimming took 1 base from V and 0 from J, leaving 10 bases between them. The CDR3 is 15 amino acids. CDR3 loop: CASSQASVNSYEQYF. For the CDR3, the DNA is TGCGCCAGCAGCCAAGCATCGGTGAACTCCTACGAGCAGTACTTC.

The rearrangement uses TRBV5-3 and TRBJ1-3; TRBD1 agrees at 8 bases. TRBV5-3 belongs to the ORF category, with a function that is uncertain. The V gene end was trimmed by 2 bases and the J gene end by 3 bases; junction bases not matched to a gene: 13. The CDR3 is 18 residues long. CDR3 residues: CARSFPGGRPHGGNTIYF. The CDR3 nucleotides read TGTGCCAGAAGCTTCCCAGGGGGCAGGCCACACGGTGGAAACACCATATATTTT.

Notes on this clone: At one of its ends the junction is not consistent with the germline gene, which may arise from a read error. This sequence joins TRBV20-1 and TRBJ1-3; D might be TRBD1 (5 bases). This CDR3 has 11 residues. The germline V gene has CDR1 DFQATT and CDR2 SNEGSKA (reference sequence). The CDR3 protein is CSARGTKAIYF. The DNA of the CDR3 is TGCAGTGCCAGAGGGACGAAGGCCATATATTTT.

The chain joins TRBV6-5 to TRBJ2-1; D perhaps matches TRBD2 (5 bases). V was trimmed by 8 bases and J by 7 bases, leaving 15 bases between them. Germline-derived CDR1 and CDR2 are MNHEY and SVGAGI. This CDR3 region has 13 residues. The chain's CDR3 is CASFRAERNEQFF. The DNA for the CDR3 is TGTGCCAGCTTTAGGGCTGAGCGGAATGAGCAGTTCTTC.

This rearrangement joins TRBV25-1 to TRBJ1-2; D is unclear. V lost 2 bases, J lost 2 bases, and 0 bases lay in between. Germline loops: CDR1 MGHDK, CDR2 SYGVNS. The CDR3 covers 11 residues. CDR3 nucleotides: TGTGCCAGCAGTGAAAACTATGGCTACACCTTC. Translated, it gives CASSENYGYTF.

To note about this clone: Other DNA variants within this sample encode the same CDR3. The chain uses TRBV18 and TRBJ1-5, with no clear D. V lost 3 bases and J lost 3, with 9 bases in between. Germline V gives CDR1 KGHSH, CDR2 LQKENI. CDR3 size: 14 residues. CDR3 residues: CASSPDGINQPQHF. CDR3 DNA sequence: TGTGCCAGCTCACCGGACGGAATCAATCAGCCCCAGCATTTT.

This rearrangement joins TRBV19 to TRBJ2-5; perhaps TRBD1 as D (6 bases). The germline V and J ends were trimmed by 7 bases and 0 bases, with 15 bases remaining between them. This CDR3 has 15 residues. The germline V gene has CDR1 LNHDA and CDR2 SQIVND (reference sequence). The CDR3 DNA reads TGTGCCAGTACCCCTGGGGGCAGCCACCAAGAGACCCAGTACTTC. Protein sequence: CASTPGGSHQETQYF.

The V call is TRBV10-1, the J call TRBJ1-2; D uncertain. The CDR3 is 13 residues long. V lost 3 bases and J lost 2, with 7 bases in between. CDR1 is WNHNN and CDR2 is SYGVQD in the germline V gene (reference sequence). CDR3 sequence: CASSESQNYGYTF. The CDR3 DNA sequence: TGCGCCAGCAGTGAATCACAGAACTATGGCTACACCTTC.

CDR3 region: CSVHRGGGELFF. The CDR3 DNA reads TGCAGCGTACACAGGGGCGGCGGGGAGCTGTTTTTT. The chain joins TRBV29-1 to TRBJ2-2; 7 positions agree with TRBD1. In germline, CDR1 is SQVTM, CDR2 ANQGSEA. Losses at the gene ends were 6 bases for V and 7 bases for J; bases not matched to a gene: 5. This CDR3 has 12 amino acids.

The rearrangement links TRBV5-1 to TRBJ2-1; 10 bases are shared with TRBD2. Per the germline V gene, CDR1 is SGHRS and CDR2 is YFSETQ. J lost 4 bases, V lost 3 bases, and 7 bases had no gene match. This CDR3 has 16 residues. Here the CDR3 reads CASSSKAGGPYNEQFF. CDR3 in DNA: TGCGCCAGCAGCTCAAAAGCGGGAGGGCCATACAATGAGCAGTTCTTC.

CDR3 nucleotide sequence: TGTGCCAGCAGGGACAGGGGGAGGTGGTTAACCTACGAGCAGTACTTC. Translated: CASRDRGRWLTYEQYF. This sequence joins TRBV2 and TRBJ2-7, with 10 bases lining up with TRBD1. CDR3 size: 16 residues. Germline-derived CDR1 and CDR2 are SNHLY and FYNNEI. V trimming: 6 bases; J trimming: 2 bases; junction bases outside the gene matches: 10.

This clone was observed once. This chain uses TRBV11-2 with TRBJ2-2; 11 nucleotides agree with TRBD2. Germline V gene lookup returns CDR1 SGHAT and CDR2 FQNNGV. The length of the CDR3 is 17 residues. V shed 5 bases, J shed 6 bases, and the junction held 11 bases outside the gene matches. For the CDR3, the DNA is TGTGCCAGCAGCCAGGACATAGCGGGAGGGCCCGCCGGGGAGCTGTTTTTT. Translating gives CASSQDIAGGPAGELFF.

The V and J genes are TRBV7-9 and TRBJ2-7; D unclear. Germline CDR1 is SEHNR and CDR2 is FQNEAQ (reference sequence). Trimming left V 5 bases short and J 1 base short, with 15 bases between. The CDR3 has 15 residues. CDR3: CASSRASSGSYEQYF. Written as DNA, the CDR3 is TGTGCCAGCAGCCGAGCGAGCTCTGGATCCTACGAGCAGTACTTC. Full variable domain (rest looked up from reference TRBV7-9 and TRBJ2-7): DTGVSQNPRHKITKRGQNVTFRCDPISEHNRLYWYRQTLGQGPEFLTYFQNEAQLEKSRLLSDRFSAERPKGSFSTLEIQRTEQGDSAMYLCASSRASSGSYEQYFGPGTRLTVT.

This clone was seen a handful of times. The chain is built from TRBV6-6 and TRBJ2-4, with D possibly matching TRBD2 (7 bases). Germline CDR1 is MNHNY and CDR2 is SVGAGI (reference sequence). Trimming stripped 8 bases from V and 13 bases from J, with 24 bases between. The CDR3 is made up of 14 amino acids. CDR3 in amino acids: CASSPRRGEGGQYF. CDR3 nucleotide sequence: TGTGCCAGCTCCCCTCGGAGGGGAGAGGGGGGGCAGTACTTC.

The chain combines TRBV5-1 with TRBJ2-7, with 12 positions matching TRBD2. The V and J ends lost 1 base and 9 bases, in that order; junction bases with no gene match: 5. This CDR3 region has 14 residues. In germline, CDR1 is SGHRS, CDR2 YFSETQ. The CDR3 nucleotides are TGCGCCAGCAGCTTGAGACTAGCGGGAGACGGGCAGTACTTC. Protein sequence: CASSLRLAGDGQYF.

This chain links TRBV27 with TRBJ2-2, with TRBD1 identical over 7 bases. Losses at the gene ends were 6 bases for V and 6 bases for J; bases not matched to a gene: 13. Germline V gene data show CDR1 as MNHEY and CDR2 as SMNVEV (reference sequence). The CDR3 is 16 residues long. The chain's CDR3 is CASRNRTGRFPGELFF. As DNA, the CDR3 is TGTGCCAGCAGGAACCGGACAGGAAGGTTCCCCGGGGAGCTGTTTTTT.

The chain recombines TRBV5-1 with TRBJ2-2, with 10 nucleotides matching TRBD1. The ends lost 5 bases at V and 0 bases at J; junction bases unmatched: 4. This CDR3 is 16 amino acids long. Germline lookup yields CDR1 SGHRS and CDR2 YFSETQ. The CDR3 protein is CASRRGQGANTGELFF. CDR3 DNA: TGCGCCAGCAGACGTGGACAGGGGGCGAACACCGGGGAGCTGTTTTTT.

This clone is medium-sized in the sample. This chain uses TRBV5-1 with TRBJ2-2, with D hard to call. CDR3 length: 15 residues. Germline CDR1 SGHRS, CDR2 YFSETQ. The V end lost 3 bases, the J end lost 6 bases, and 15 bases lay between the germline ends. The CDR3 protein is CASSYVSAEAGELFF. CDR3 nucleotide sequence: TGCGCCAGCAGCTACGTGTCTGCAGAAGCCGGGGAGCTGTTTTTT.